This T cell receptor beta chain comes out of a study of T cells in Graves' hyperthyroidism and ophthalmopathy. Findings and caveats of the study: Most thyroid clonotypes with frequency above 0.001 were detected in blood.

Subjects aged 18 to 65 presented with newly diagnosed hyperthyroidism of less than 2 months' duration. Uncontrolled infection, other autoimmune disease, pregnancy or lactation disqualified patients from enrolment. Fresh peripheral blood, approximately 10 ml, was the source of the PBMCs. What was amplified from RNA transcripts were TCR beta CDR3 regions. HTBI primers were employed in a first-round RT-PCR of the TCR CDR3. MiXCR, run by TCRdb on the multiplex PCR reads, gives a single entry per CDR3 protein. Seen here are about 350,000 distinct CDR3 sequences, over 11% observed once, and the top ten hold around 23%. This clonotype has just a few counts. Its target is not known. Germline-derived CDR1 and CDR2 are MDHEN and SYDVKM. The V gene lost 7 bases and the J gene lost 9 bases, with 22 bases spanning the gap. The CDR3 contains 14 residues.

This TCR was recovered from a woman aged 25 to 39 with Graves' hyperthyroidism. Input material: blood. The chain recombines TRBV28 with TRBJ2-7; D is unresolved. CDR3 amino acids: CASTHHAGPAMQYF. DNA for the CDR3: TGTGCCAGCACCCACCACGCCGGGCCGGCTATGCAGTACTTC. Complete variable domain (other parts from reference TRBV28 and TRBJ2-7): DVKVTQSSRYLVKRTGEKVFLECVQDMDHENMFWYRQDPGLGLRLIYFSYDVKMKEKGDIPEGYSVSREKKERFSLILESASTNQTSMYLCASTHHAGPAMQYFGPGTRLTVT.